Listed below are T cell receptor beta chains from one sample, sequenced in a study of beta chain features in type 1 diabetes. Only in-frame clones appear in the TCRdb table, and some are missing; sequencing was by immunoSEQ multiplex PCR. In the table there are around 360,000 clones, 10% to 15% of which are singletons. Material: naive CD4+ T cells from blood. Every receptor here comes from a woman younger than 35 with type 1 diabetes. The CDR3 runs from the conserved cysteine through the conserved F or W. D genes are given only for firm matches. Rows give clone size only sometimes, using once, few, many, or a class for an expanded clone.

j_call,d_call,v_call,clone_size,cdr3_aa,cdr3_nt
TRBJ2-5,-,TRBV30,few,CAWRRTVSSETQYF,TGTGCCTGGAGACGGACAGTGTCTTCAGAGACCCAGTACTTC
TRBJ1-2,TRBD1,TRBV7-2,-,CASSSGQEGPYGYTF,TGTGCCAGCAGCTCCGGACAGGAGGGACCCTATGGCTACACCTTC
TRBJ2-7,-,TRBV4-1,-,CASSQDVLDKQYF,TGCGCCAGCAGCCAAGATGTCCTGGACAAACAGTACTTC
TRBJ1-5,TRBD1,TRBV4-3,few,CASSLGAGGRQPQHF,TGCGCCAGCAGCCTCGGGGCAGGGGGACGGCAGCCCCAGCATTTT
TRBJ2-1,-,TRBV7-9,-,CASSLVASGFF,TGTGCCAGCAGCTTAGTGGCCTCAGGGTTCTTC
TRBJ2-2,TRBD1,TRBV29-1,-,CSSGGNTGELFF,TGCAGCTCAGGGGGCAACACCGGGGAGCTGTTTTTT
TRBJ2-1,TRBD2,TRBV4-2,-,CASSPRGDYNEQFF,TGTGCCAGCAGTCCTCGGGGGGACTACAATGAGCAGTTCTTC
TRBJ2-2,TRBD1,TRBV9,few,CASSVPTYRTGLTGELFF,TGTGCCAGCAGCGTCCCAACCTATCGGACAGGGCTCACCGGGGAGCTGTTTTTT
TRBJ2-7,TRBD1,TRBV28,-,CASSWAFGQGASSPYEQYF,TGTGCCAGCAGTTGGGCCTTTGGACAGGGGGCGTCCAGTCCCTACGAGCAGTACTTC
TRBJ1-2,-,TRBV19,-,CASSKGGKTNYGYTF,TGTGCCAGTAGTAAGGGGGGGAAAACTAACTATGGCTACACCTTC
TRBJ2-7,TRBD2,TRBV5-1,-,CASSLYASGRARSYEQYF,TGCGCCAGCAGCTTGTATGCTAGCGGGAGGGCCCGCTCCTACGAGCAGTACTTC
TRBJ2-3,TRBD1,TRBV7-2,-,CASSRTGGTDTQYF,TGTGCCAGCAGCCGAACAGGGGGCACAGATACGCAGTATTTT
TRBJ2-3,-,TRBV6-6,-,CASSGGTDNTDTQYF,TGTGCCAGCAGTGGGGGGACAGACAACACAGATACGCAGTATTTT